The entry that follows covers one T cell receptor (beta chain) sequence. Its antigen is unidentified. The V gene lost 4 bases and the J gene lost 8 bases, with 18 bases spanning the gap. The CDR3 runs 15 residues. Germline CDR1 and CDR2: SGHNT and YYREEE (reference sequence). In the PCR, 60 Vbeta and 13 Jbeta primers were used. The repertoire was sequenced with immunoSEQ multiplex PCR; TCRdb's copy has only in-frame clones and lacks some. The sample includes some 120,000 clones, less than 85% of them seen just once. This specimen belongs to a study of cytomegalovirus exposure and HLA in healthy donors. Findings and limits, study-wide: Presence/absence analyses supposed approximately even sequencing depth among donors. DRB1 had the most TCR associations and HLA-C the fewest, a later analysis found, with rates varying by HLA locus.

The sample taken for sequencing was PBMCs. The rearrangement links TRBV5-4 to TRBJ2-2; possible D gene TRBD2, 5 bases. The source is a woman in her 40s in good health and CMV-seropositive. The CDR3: CASSPGRAGIGELFF. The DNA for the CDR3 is TGTGCCAGCAGCCCGGGTAGGGCCGGGATAGGGGAGCTGTTTTTT.